This T cell receptor beta chain emerged from a study of OX40 agonist ivuxolimab in advanced cancers. For the study in its entirety: Ivuxolimab was a fully human IgG2 agonistic monoclonal antibody targeting the costimulatory receptor OX40 (CD134). In the dose-escalation cohort, 82.7% of patients were male, and the mean age was 60 years with a range of roughly 23 to 90. Partial responses occurred in three dose-escalation patients, of whom one had hepatocellular carcinoma and two had cutaneous melanoma. Patients were allowed to have had prior anti-PD-1, anti-PD-L1 or anti-CTLA-4 therapy, and roughly 40% of the dose-escalation patients had been treated with checkpoint inhibitors. The purpose of peripheral TCRbeta sequencing was to test whether ivuxolimab changed TCR sequence diversity and led to clonal T-cell expansion. Intravenous ivuxolimab was administered to patients every 2 weeks at six dose levels: 0.01, 0.1, 0.3, 1.5, 3 and 10 mg/kg. Among the roughly 50 dose-escalation patients, 19 had hepatocellular carcinoma, roughly 15 melanoma, 9 renal cell carcinoma and 9 head and neck cancer. The paper covers the monotherapy dose-escalation part of the phase I ivuxolimab trial, which included N of about 50 patients.

Patients with a history of autoimmune disease or receiving systemic immunosuppression were excluded from the trial. Peripheral blood for TCR sequencing was collected from all dose cohorts at baseline, on cycle 4 day 1, and on cycle 7 day 1. Samples came from an open-label, multicenter, first-in-human phase I dose-escalation trial of ivuxolimab. The trial enrolled adults with locally advanced or metastatic head and neck squamous cell, hepatocellular, melanoma or renal cell carcinoma. CD4+ and CD8+ T cells were sorted separately from peripheral blood before TCR sequencing. What the work shows at the level of the full study, not this receptor alone: Low levels of normalized T-cell clonal expansion were also shown by some nonresponding patients. Partial responders in the 0.1-3.0 mg/kg groups had among the lowest normalized peripheral clonal expansion, especially among CD8+ T cells. After ivuxolimab, expanded clones were on average more numerous among CD8+ T cells than among CD4+ T cells. At doses of 0.1 to 3.0 mg/kg, clonal expansion of both CD4+ and CD8+ T cells in blood was seen between baseline and week 6. The antigen specificity of the clonally expanded peripheral T cells was not determined.

Spanning cysteine to phenylalanine, the CDR3 consists of 15 amino acids. The kept DNA is CDR3 alone, 45 bases in frame from the first base. At the junction V is shortened by 5 bases and J by 6 bases; bases outside the gene matches: 10. CDR1 and CDR2 are read off the germline V gene as MDHEN and SYDVKM. Remarks on this clone: The antigen it recognizes is unknown. Base qualities were left out, and no much larger clone turns up one base away.

Genomic DNA was isolated from the sorted cells so that the TCRbeta CDR3 region could be sequenced. The immunoSEQ Assay was used to sequence the TCRbeta CDR3 regions. This immuneACCESS table, as held by TCRdb, lists in-frame sequences with V and J called but not all clones. Of the missing ones, under half trace to an unresolved V gene in checked studies; the others have no known cause. Counted in this sample were some 85,000 clones; 91% of them appeared once. The ten largest clones represent about 2.1% of the sample. Sequenced here: CD4+ or CD8+ T cells sorted from blood, sampled in a trial of the OX40 agonist ivuxolimab. The source is an adult with an advanced solid tumor such as melanoma, head and neck, liver or kidney cancer. The rearranged segments are TRBV28 and TRBJ2-5, with 9 middle bases fitting TRBD1. Here the CDR3 is given as CASSITDRGSKTQYF. In nucleotide form, the sequence is TGTGCCAGCAGTATAACGGACAGGGGCTCGAAGACCCAGTACTTC.